This TCR beta chain appears in the sequencing data of a study of CD8 T cells in Susac syndrome. Sequencing of TCR beta drew on CD8+ and CD4+ T cells from blood. The CD8+ and CD4+ T cells were isolated magnetically using a negative isolation approach, whereas the TEMRA cells were enriched by FACS. V gave up 5 bases and J gave up 0 bases, with 7 bases separating them. The CDR3 runs 13 residues. Random hexamers were used to reverse transcribe about 0.45 to 1 ug of RNA. A multiplex approach, immunoSEQ multiplex PCR, amplified TCR beta CDR3 across 54 Vbeta and 13 Jbeta. In TCRdb, the immunoSEQ multiplex PCR reads were re-called with MiXCR into one record per CDR3 protein. The table shows under 250,000 distinct CDR3 sequences, with 93% occurring only once. In its sample, this clonotype was seen a few times.

Sequences were obtained from CD4+ T cells from PBMCs. This chain connects TRBV12-3 or TRBV12-4 to TRBJ1-1; no clear D gene. The clonotype was recovered from a human donor with multiple sclerosis. CDR3 region: CASSPTMNTEAFF. CDR3 nucleotide sequence: TGTGCCAGCAGTCCGACCATGAACACTGAAGCTTTCTTT.